This record concerns one TCR beta chain sequence. The antigen is not known. These data are taken from a study of cytomegalovirus exposure and HLA in healthy donors. As for the study in general: A data release that came early held some 79 million unique TCRs from HLA-typed donors. Study-level findings and limits: Diagnosis of cytomegalovirus status made by the classifier reportedly showed high specificity and sensitivity. It was reported in a later analysis that an Asian-associated ancestry cluster showed fewer N-insertions than the approximately 670-donor mean.

Germline-derived CDR1 and CDR2 are SQVTM and ANQGSEA. Trimming at V came to 7 bases and at J to 2 bases, leaving 1 base not matched to a gene. The CDR3 is made up of 13 amino acids. The PCR made use of 60 Vbeta and 13 Jbeta primers. Data came from immunoSEQ multiplex PCR; TCRdb stores just in-frame clones and leaves some out. The sample consists of a few hundred thousand clones, around 89% of them appearing once. This sequence was found in a woman between 18 and 29 years old in good health and CMV-seronegative. The rearrangement joins TRBV29-1 to TRBJ2-1, with 11 bases lining up with TRBD2. Material for sequencing was PBMCs. The CDR3 region is CSATSGAYNEQFF. DNA of the CDR3: TGCAGCGCGACTAGCGGGGCCTACAATGAGCAGTTCTTC.